A single sample gave rise to the 4 T cell receptor beta chains below, sequenced in a study of Ad26.COV2.S vaccination and SARS-CoV-2 variants. Clones were sequenced by immunoSEQ multiplex PCR, and TCRdb holds only the in-frame ones, with some missing. Of about 400,000 clones listed, around nine tenths were seen once; the top ten hold 1.5% to 2%. The treatment was: about 20 received Ad26.COV2.S at low or high dose, single or two shots; several received placebo; per-sample allocation not given. It was on day 63 after the first vaccine or placebo injection that samples were taken. Sequenced material: peripheral blood, taken in a trial of Ad26.COV2.S vaccine versus placebo. Receptor source: a person aged 18-60 years who received the Ad26.COV2.S COVID-19 vaccine or a placebo.

The CDR3 sequence is CASNGGDYNEQFF. The CDR3 DNA sequence: TGCGCCAGCAACGGGGGTGATTACAATGAGCAGTTCTTC. V is TRBV5-1 and J is TRBJ2-1; TRBD2 is a possible D gene (6 bases). Deletions cut 6 bases from V and 4 bases from J, with 11 bases between. Germline CDR1 SGHRS, CDR2 YFSETQ. The CDR3 length is 13 residues.

The V call is TRBV28, the J call TRBJ1-5, with D unclear. This CDR3 has 12 amino acids. Trimming left V 7 bases short and J 1 base short, with 5 bases between. The germline V gene encodes CDR1 MDHEN and CDR2 SYDVKM. The CDR3 region is CASMQSNQPQHF. DNA for the CDR3: TGTGCCAGCATGCAGAGCAATCAGCCCCAGCATTTT.

This clone showed up just a few times. CDR3 nucleotides: TGTGCCAGCAGCTTAAAGGCTAGCGGGACCATATTCTCCTACGAGCAGTACTTC. Its protein product is CASSLKASGTIFSYEQYF. This chain uses TRBV7-2 with TRBJ2-7; 9 bases map to TRBD2. The CDR3 is 18 residues long. The germline CDR1 and CDR2 sequences are SGHTA and FQGNSA. The ends lost 2 bases at V and 0 bases at J; junction bases unmatched: 11.

The rearrangement links TRBV19 to TRBJ1-2; TRBD1 agrees at 7 bases. The V gene's germline CDR1 is LNHDA and CDR2 SQIVND (reference sequence). The CDR3 is 13 amino acids. The J segment lost 3 bases and the V segment lost 5 bases, leaving 3 bases of the junction unmatched. CDR3 sequence reads: CASSPTGYYGYTF. The CDR3 nucleotides read TGTGCCAGTAGTCCGACAGGGTACTATGGCTACACCTTC.